These 9 T cell receptor beta chains originate from one sample sequenced in a study of T cells expressing NK-cell markers. TCRdb reprocessed the 5' RACE reads and keeps a single row for each CDR3 protein, giving no DNA. This sample contains 500,000 to 700,000 distinct CDR3 sequences. The source material was blood T cells: a sorted CD56 or NKG2C T cell subset, CD4+ or CD8+ T cells, or bulk PBMC T cells (not recorded which). The receptors originated from a man between 18 and 29 years old in good health.

The genes are TRBV29-1 and TRBJ1-3. The CDR3 is 12 residues long. Germline lookup yields CDR1 SQVTM and CDR2 ANQGSEA. CDR3 amino acids: CSSLSSGNTIYF.

The V and J genes are TRBV20-1 and TRBJ1-1; as DNA is missing, the TRBD1 call by TCRdb cannot be tested. The CDR3 runs to 13 residues. Per germline, CDR1 DFQATT and CDR2 SNEGSKA (reference sequence). CDR3 sequence reads: CSARRGRNTEAFF.

The V and J genes are TRBV24-1 and TRBJ2-1. The CDR3 is 11 amino acids. Germline lookup yields CDR1 KGHDR and CDR2 SFDVKD. CDR3 in amino acids: CATSDHNEQFF.

The chain recombines TRBV29-1 with TRBJ2-5; TCRdb proposes TRBD2, but this gene call is untestable without DNA. The CDR3 extends over 13 amino acids. In germline, CDR1 is SQVTM, CDR2 ANQGSEA. CDR3 residues: CSALGLAGETQYF.

The chain has TRBV6-2 or TRBV6-3 and TRBJ2-3; TCRdb calls TRBD1, which cannot be checked without DNA. Germline V gene sequence: CDR1 MNHEY, CDR2 SVGEGT. CDR3 length: 16 residues. The CDR3 sequence is CASSSPVGQGTDTQYF.

The V call is TRBV12-3 or TRBV12-4, the J call TRBJ2-1; as DNA is missing, the TRBD1 call by TCRdb cannot be tested. This CDR3 has 15 residues. The CDR3: CASSLGGGLRDEQFF.

The chain couples TRBV7-9 to TRBJ2-3; TCRdb designates TRBD1, a call that cannot be tested without DNA. The CDR3 sequence is 16 residues long. In germline, CDR1 is SEHNR, CDR2 FQNEAQ (reference sequence). The CDR3: CASSLIGVGSTDTQYF.

The V gene is TRBV29-1, the J gene TRBJ2-3; TCRdb picks TRBD2, but there is no DNA to check that call. The length of the CDR3 is 15 residues. Germline loops: CDR1 SQVTM, CDR2 ANQGSEA. The CDR3 sequence: CSVQREGRVSDTQYF.

The chain is built from TRBV12-3 or TRBV12-4 and TRBJ1-3; the D call of TRBD1 rests on TCRdb alone, since no DNA is present to check it. The CDR3 covers 14 residues. The CDR3 loop reads CATDPGQGLNTIYF.